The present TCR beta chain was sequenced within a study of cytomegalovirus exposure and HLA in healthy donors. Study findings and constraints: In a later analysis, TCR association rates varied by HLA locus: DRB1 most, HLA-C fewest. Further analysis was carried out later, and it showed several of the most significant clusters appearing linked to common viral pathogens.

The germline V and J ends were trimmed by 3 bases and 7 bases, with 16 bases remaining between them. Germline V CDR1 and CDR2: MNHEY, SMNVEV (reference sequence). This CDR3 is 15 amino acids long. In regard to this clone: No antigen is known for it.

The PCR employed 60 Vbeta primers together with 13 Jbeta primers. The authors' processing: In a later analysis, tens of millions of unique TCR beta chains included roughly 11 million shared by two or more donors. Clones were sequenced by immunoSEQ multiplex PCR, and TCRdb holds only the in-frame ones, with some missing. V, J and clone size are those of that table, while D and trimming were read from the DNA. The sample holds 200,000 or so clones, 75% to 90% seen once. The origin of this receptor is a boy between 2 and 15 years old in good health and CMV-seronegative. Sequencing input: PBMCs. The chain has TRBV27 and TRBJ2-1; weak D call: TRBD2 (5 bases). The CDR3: CASSFLRLALNEQFF. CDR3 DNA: TGTGCCAGCAGTTTTCTACGTCTAGCCTTAAATGAGCAGTTCTTC.